Below are 13 T cell receptor beta chains sequenced from a single sample in a study of CD8+CD57+ T cells in acquired aplastic anemia. Researchers used genomic DNA as the template to profile TCR beta VDJ and CDR3. TCRdb recomputed calls from the reads with MiXCR, one row per CDR3 protein. The data contain about 190,000 distinct CDR3 sequences, about 64% of them singletons. Sequences were obtained from sorted CD4+, CD8+, or CD8+CD57+ T cells (not recorded which) from PBMCs. The receptors originated from a human donor with severe aplastic anemia or a healthy control (not recorded which).

Regarding this clonotype: A much more abundant neighbour one base away suggests this may be a read error. This rearrangement joins TRBV5-4 to TRBJ2-3; D unclear. Trimming took off 3 bases at V and 2 bases at J, with 16 bases between the two ends. The CDR3 is 16 amino acids. Germline V gene lookup returns CDR1 SGHNT and CDR2 YYREEE (reference sequence). Here the CDR3 DNA reads TGTGCCAGCAGCTCCAGCACGACCGTAAACACAGATACGCAGTATTTT. This gives the protein CASSSSTTVNTDTQYF.

The rearrangement links TRBV2 to TRBJ2-3; a possible D gene is TRBD1 (5 bases). V was trimmed by 6 bases and J by 7 bases, leaving 20 bases between them. Germline CDR1 SNHLY, CDR2 FYNNEI. The CDR3 consists of 15 residues. CDR3 residues: CASRRPAPRQYTQYF. CDR3 nucleotides: TGTGCCAGCAGGAGACCGGCGCCGCGACAGTATACGCAGTATTTT.

The CDR3 region is CATSAPPSGGEDTQYF. CDR3 nucleotides: TGTGCCACCAGTGCCCCCCCTAGCGGGGGTGAAGATACGCAGTATTTT. The V call is TRBV24-1, the J call TRBJ2-3; 10 bases agree with TRBD2. The CDR3 has 16 residues. Germline CDR1 is KGHDR and CDR2 is SFDVKD. The V and J ends lost 5 bases and 5 bases, in that order; junction bases with no gene match: 9.

This clonotype was seen repeatedly, ten times or more. This chain links TRBV6-5 with TRBJ1-1; 7 bases are shared with TRBD1. Germline V gene lookup returns CDR1 MNHEY and CDR2 SVGAGI. CDR3 length equals 11 residues. V gave up 5 bases and J gave up 7 bases; unmatched junction bases: 1. DNA for the CDR3: TGTGCCAGCAGTAACAGGGGTGAAGCTTTCTTT. It encodes CASSNRGEAFF.

This chain joins TRBV10-3 and TRBJ2-7, with D perhaps TRBD1 (5 bases). The germline V and J ends were trimmed by 6 bases and 2 bases, with 14 bases remaining between them. The CDR3 has 14 amino acids. Germline V lookup: CDR1 ENHRY, CDR2 SYGVKD. CDR3 DNA sequence: TGTGCCATCAGCGCCTCGGACAAGGCCTACGAGCAGTACTTC. Residues: CAISASDKAYEQYF.

The chain carries TRBV2 and TRBJ1-1; D possibly corresponds to TRBD1 (6 bases). The V and J ends lost 8 bases and 10 bases respectively, with 14 bases between them. Germline V gene sequence: CDR1 SNHLY, CDR2 FYNNEI. The CDR3 spans 11 residues. The DNA for the CDR3 is TGTGCCAGCCTAGGGACAACCGTAGCTTTCTTT. Its protein is CASLGTTVAFF.

V is TRBV19 and J is TRBJ2-1, with a possible D match to TRBD1 (5 bases). In germline, CDR1 is LNHDA, CDR2 SQIVND (reference sequence). The V end lost 8 bases, the J end lost 3 bases, and 14 bases lay between the germline ends. The CDR3 runs 14 residues. CDR3 in amino acids: CASANTGDYNEQFF. The CDR3 DNA is TGTGCCAGTGCTAACACAGGAGACTACAATGAGCAGTTCTTC.

The chain uses TRBV10-3 and TRBJ2-7, with 7 bases fitting TRBD1. The V gene's germline CDR1 is ENHRY and CDR2 SYGVKD. J gave up 1 base and V 0 bases, and 12 bases lay outside the gene matches. CDR3 length: 18 amino acids. The DNA for the CDR3 is TGTGCCATCAGTGAGTCGACCCGGGACAGCCAGGGGTCCTACGAGCAGTACTTC. This sequence encodes CAISESTRDSQGSYEQYF.

The chain uses TRBV7-9 and TRBJ2-2; D is undetermined. Germline V gene data show CDR1 as SEHNR and CDR2 as FQNEAQ (reference sequence). V was clipped by 7 bases and J by 0 bases, with 15 bases between them. The CDR3 has 16 residues. CDR3 nucleotide sequence: TGTGCCAGCACCCTATTTTCCTCCGCGAACACCGGGGAGCTGTTTTTT. Residues: CASTLFSSANTGELFF.

This rearrangement joins TRBV5-4 to TRBJ2-7; D unresolved. The length of the CDR3 is 15 residues. Trimming shortened V by 1 base and J by 0 bases, and 11 bases separated the two germline ends. The germline V gene has CDR1 SGHNT and CDR2 YYREEE (reference sequence). The CDR3 DNA reads as TGTGCCAGCAGCTTGTGGGCAGCTAGCTCCTACGAGCAGTACTTC. This gives the protein CASSLWAASSYEQYF.

Turning to this clonotype: A junction end diverges from the germline sequence, so it may reflect a read error. The rearrangement links TRBV7-9 to TRBJ2-1; 8 bases line up with TRBD1. CDR3 size: 15 residues. CDR1 SEHNR and CDR2 FQNEAQ come from the germline V gene (reference sequence). CDR3 residues: CSSSDGTGPYNEQFF. CDR3 DNA: TGTTCCAGCAGCGATGGGACAGGCCCTTACAATGAGCAGTTCTTC.

The chain has TRBV9 and TRBJ2-1; D is unresolved. V was shortened by 0 bases and J by 0 bases, with 13 bases between the two germline ends. Germline CDR1 reads SGDLS; CDR2 reads YYNGEE. The CDR3 length is 17 residues. CDR3 amino acids: CASSVEPGPSSYNEQFF. The DNA for the CDR3 is TGTGCCAGCAGCGTAGAACCGGGTCCGAGCTCCTACAATGAGCAGTTCTTC. Together with reference TRBV9 and TRBJ2-1, the CDR3 gives the full variable domain: DSGVTQTPKHLITATGQRVTLRCSPRSGDLSVYWYQQSLDQGLQFLIQYYNGEERAKGNILERFSAQQFPDLHSELNLSSLELGDSALYFCASSVEPGPSSYNEQFFGPGTRLTVL.

The gene calls are TRBV10-3 and TRBJ2-3, with 7 nucleotides matching TRBD2. The CDR3 runs 16 residues. The V gene end was trimmed by 6 bases and the J gene end by 2 bases; junction bases not matched to a gene: 11. The V gene's germline CDR1 is ENHRY and CDR2 SYGVKD. This chain's CDR3 is CAIRDSPGLDTDTQYF. Written as DNA, the CDR3 is TGTGCCATCAGGGATTCTCCCGGACTAGACACAGATACGCAGTATTTT.